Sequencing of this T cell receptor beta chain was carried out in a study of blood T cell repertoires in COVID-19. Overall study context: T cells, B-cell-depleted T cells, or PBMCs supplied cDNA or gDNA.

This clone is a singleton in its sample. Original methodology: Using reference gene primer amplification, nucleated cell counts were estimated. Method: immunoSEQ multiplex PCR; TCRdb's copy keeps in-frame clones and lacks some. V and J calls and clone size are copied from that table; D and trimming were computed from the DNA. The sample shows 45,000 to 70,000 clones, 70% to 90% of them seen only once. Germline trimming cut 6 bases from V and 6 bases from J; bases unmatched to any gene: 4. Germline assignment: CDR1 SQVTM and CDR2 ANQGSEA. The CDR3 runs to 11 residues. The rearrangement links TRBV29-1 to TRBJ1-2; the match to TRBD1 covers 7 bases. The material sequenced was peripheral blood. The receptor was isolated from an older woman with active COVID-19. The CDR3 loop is CSVQGGHGYTF. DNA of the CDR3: TGCAGCGTGCAGGGGGGTCATGGCTACACCTTC.